There are a few counts of the clone carrying this T cell receptor beta chain. Germline V gives CDR1 LNHDA, CDR2 SQIVND (reference sequence). The trim removed 9 bases at V and 8 bases at J, leaving 5 bases unmatched. This CDR3 spans 12 amino acids. This table comes from immunoSEQ multiplex PCR, and its TCRdb copy is limited to in-frame clones, with some not included. The table records 270,000 or so clones, about 91% of them present only once. The record originates from a study of blood T cell repertoires in COVID-19. The material sequenced was PBMCs or T cells enriched from blood (not recorded which). The chain links TRBV19 to TRBJ1-2; TRBD1 matches 11 bases. This TCR came from a woman between 40 and 55 years old with acute COVID-19. CDR3 protein: CASQDRGLGYTF. DNA of the CDR3: TGTGCCAGCCAGGACAGGGGGCTCGGCTACACCTTC.